The source of this T cell receptor beta chain is a study of T-cell memory formation after mild COVID-19. As for the study in general: For the most part, TCR clusters were specific to one donor.

The CDR3 length is 14 residues. Between the trimmed V and J ends, which lost 3 bases and 2 bases, there was a span of 8 bases. This clonotype was observed at least ten times. TCRdb itself ran the 5' RACE reads through MiXCR, one entry per CDR3 protein. This sample has about 350,000 distinct CDR3 sequences, with about 13% found just once. Source material: PBMCs or a T cell subset sorted from them (not recorded which). This clonotype originated in a man between 18 and 29 years old who had mild COVID-19 (a few samples of this study predate the infection). Cell type and time point are not known. The chain combines TRBV12-3 or TRBV12-4 with TRBJ2-1, with no clear D. The CDR3 protein is CASSFRRTYNEQFF. The CDR3 region has the DNA TGTGCCAGCAGTTTTAGGCGGACCTACAATGAGCAGTTCTTC.